Listed below are T cell receptor beta chains from one sample, sequenced in a study of radiotherapy plus CTLA-4 blockade in lung cancer. The repertoire was sequenced with immunoSEQ multiplex PCR; TCRdb's copy has only in-frame clones and lacks some. The data show roughly 62,000 clones, approximately 80% seen once. Sequenced here: peripheral blood, sampled from a patient treated with radiotherapy plus ipilimumab. The receptors stem from a human donor with non-small cell lung cancer who had a complete response to radiotherapy plus ipilimumab. Both conserved end residues are part of each CDR3. The D gene is left open where the match is weak. Part of the rows lack a size; the others show once, few, many or a class for expanded clones.

D gene	V gene	clone size	CDR3 length	J gene	CDR3 protein	CDR3 DNA
TRBD1	TRBV2	-	13	TRBJ1-2	CASSKQGAGGYTF	TGTGCCAGCAGTAAACAGGGGGCGGGGGGCTACACCTTC
-	TRBV11-2	-	16	TRBJ2-5	CASSLGSAGGQETQYF	TGTGCCAGCAGCTTAGGGTCTGCGGGCGGGCAAGAGACCCAGTACTTC
TRBD1	TRBV6-5	-	15	TRBJ2-5	CASSLLTGGGETQYF	TGTGCCAGCAGTCTACTCACAGGGGGCGGCGAGACCCAGTACTTC
-	TRBV11-2	once	16	TRBJ1-3	CASSLGTGLSGNTIYF	TGTGCCAGCAGCCTAGGTACAGGGCTATCTGGAAACACCATATATTTT
TRBD1	TRBV4-2	-	15	TRBJ1-1	CASSQEVSGGTEAFF	TGTGCCAGCAGCCAAGAGGTGTCAGGGGGCACTGAAGCTTTCTTT
-	TRBV6-6	-	13	TRBJ1-5	CASKMYSNQPQHF	TGTGCCAGCAAGATGTATAGCAATCAGCCCCAGCATTTT
TRBD1	TRBV15	-	16	TRBJ2-2	CATSRETGSNTGELFF	TGTGCCACCAGCAGAGAGACAGGGTCGAACACCGGGGAGCTGTTTTTT
-	TRBV18	few	11	TRBJ1-5	CASSPGSAQHF	TGTGCCAGCTCACCCGGCTCGGCCCAGCATTTT
-	TRBV29-1	-	14	TRBJ2-6	CSVEEPPGANVLTF	TGCAGCGTTGAGGAGCCCCCGGGGGCCAACGTCCTGACTTTC
-	TRBV5-1	-	14	TRBJ2-1	CASRGADNYNEQFF	TGCGCCAGCAGGGGAGCGGACAACTACAATGAGCAGTTCTTC
TRBD2	TRBV10-3	-	15	TRBJ2-3	CAISERGGPADTQYF	TGTGCCATCAGTGAGCGGGGGGGCCCCGCAGATACGCAGTATTTT
TRBD1	TRBV7-8	-	16	TRBJ2-2	CASSFNRGDDTGELFF	TGTGCCAGCAGCTTCAACAGGGGAGATGACACCGGGGAGCTGTTTTTT
-	TRBV10-1	-	14	TRBJ2-5	CASSESRGPETQYF	TGCGCCAGCAGTGAGTCCCGGGGTCCAGAGACCCAGTACTTC